These 14 T cell receptor beta chains came from one sample sequenced in a study of persistence of HIV-infected CD4 T cells. Stimulation used approximately 9.6 ug/mL lysate from CMV-infected fibroblasts. Memory cells lacking CD40L and CD69 with high CD45RO were sorted. The antigens for these receptors are not known. The libraries were made with immunoSEQ version 4 in survey mode. Repertoires were generated with immunoSEQ multiplex PCR, while TCRdb's copy carries only in-frame clones and drops some. The data contain some 31,000 clones, roughly four fifths of them singletons. The sample here was CD4+ T cells sorted from PBMCs after approximately 20-hour stimulation, taken from a patient who received antiretroviral therapy. The receptors were gathered from an adult man with HIV who was CMV-seropositive.

The V call is TRBV6-5, the J call TRBJ2-7; D remains unclear. V was pared by 6 bases and J by 3 bases, with 15 bases between. Germline-derived CDR1 and CDR2 are MNHEY and SVGAGI. The CDR3 contains 14 residues. The CDR3 bases are TGTGCCAGCAGACCCCCCGGCTCCTACTACGAGCAGTACTTC. Amino acids: CASRPPGSYYEQYF.

The rearrangement joins TRBV5-4 to TRBJ2-5, with 7 bases matching TRBD2. Germline lookup yields CDR1 SGHNT and CDR2 YYREEE (reference sequence). The trim removed 0 bases at V and 0 bases at J, leaving 5 bases unmatched. There are 16 residues in the CDR3. CDR3 in DNA: TGTGCCAGCAGCTTGGCGCTCGGGGGGTACCAAGAGACCCAGTACTTC. It translates to CASSLALGGYQETQYF.

A word on this clone: Other DNA sequences in the same sample also yield this CDR3. This chain joins TRBV15 and TRBJ2-7; D is undetermined. V was cut by 0 bases and J by 7 bases, with 7 bases left in between. The CDR3 spans 12 residues. The V gene's germline CDR1 is LNHNV and CDR2 YYDKDF (reference sequence). CDR3 bases: TGTGCCACCAGCAGAGATCCGCGGGAGCAGTACTTC. This gives the protein CATSRDPREQYF.

The chain joins TRBV14 to TRBJ2-7, with 11 bases matching TRBD1. The CDR3 runs 15 residues. Germline assignment: CDR1 SGHDN and CDR2 FVKESK. Trimming removed 3 bases from V and 5 bases from J; junction bases left unmatched: 6. The CDR3 spells CASSHYGQGADEQYF. The CDR3 region has the DNA TGTGCCAGCAGCCACTACGGACAGGGGGCTGACGAGCAGTACTTC.

The rearrangement links TRBV5-5 to TRBJ2-1; no clear D. This CDR3 spans 11 amino acids. The V and J ends lost 4 bases and 8 bases respectively, with 7 bases between them. Germline CDR1 reads SGHKS; CDR2 reads YYEKEE (reference sequence). The CDR3 nucleotides are TGTGCCAGCAGCCCTCGGGATGAGCAGTTCTTC. Amino acids: CASSPRDEQFF.

The rearrangement joins TRBV5-1 to TRBJ2-3; TRBD2 might be the D (6 bases). The length of the CDR3 is 14 residues. V lost 1 base to trimming and J lost 1 base, with 7 bases between them. Germline V lookup: CDR1 SGHRS, CDR2 YFSETQ. This CDR3 is CASSLPSGTDTQYF. CDR3 nucleotides: TGCGCCAGCAGCTTGCCTAGCGGCACAGATACGCAGTATTTT. The whole variable domain, remainder taken from reference TRBV5-1 and TRBJ2-3, is KAGVTQTPRYLIKTRGQQVTLSCSPISGHRSVSWYQQTPGQGLQFLFEYFSETQRNKGNFPGRFSGRQFSNSRSEMNVSTLELGDSALYLCASSLPSGTDTQYFGPGTRLTVL.

The CDR3 DNA reads TGTGCCAGCGGTAAGGAGACCCAGTACTTC. Translated, it gives CASGKETQYF. This chain uses TRBV7-9 with TRBJ2-5; D ambiguous. This CDR3 region has 10 residues. V was shortened by 8 bases and J by 5 bases, with 6 bases between the two germline ends. Looked up from germline, CDR1 is SEHNR and CDR2 is FQNEAQ (reference sequence).

The table lists this clone with a few counts. The chain carries TRBV27 and TRBJ1-5; maybe TRBD1 (6 bases). Germline-derived CDR1 and CDR2 are MNHEY and SMNVEV (reference sequence). V lost 6 bases, J lost 3 bases, and 15 bases lay in between. The CDR3 has 15 amino acids. This CDR3 reads CASRGGQVPNQPQHF. CDR3 nucleotide sequence: TGTGCCAGCAGGGGGGGACAAGTCCCCAATCAGCCCCAGCATTTT.

This chain connects TRBV10-3 to TRBJ2-2; no clear D gene. V was pared by 0 bases and J by 6 bases, with 11 bases between. This CDR3 is built from 15 residues. Germline CDR1 ENHRY, CDR2 SYGVKD. The CDR3 bases are TGTGCCATCAGTGAGTCTGGCAGGCGCGCCGGGGAGCTGTTTTTT. It yields the protein CAISESGRRAGELFF.

In its sample, this clone was seen once. The chain has TRBV6-5 and TRBJ1-2, with 8 bases aligning to TRBD1. The junction had 8 bases not matched to a gene; V was cut back by 4 bases and J by 4 bases. Germline CDR1 is MNHEY and CDR2 is SVGAGI. The CDR3 spans 15 residues. The CDR3 here is CASSSGWTGPYGYTF. CDR3 DNA: TGTGCCAGCAGTTCAGGTTGGACAGGGCCCTATGGCTACACCTTC.

CDR3 DNA sequence: TGTGCCAGCAGCCGCTCCCCCGATCGAACCTACGAGCAGTACTTC. Translated, it gives CASSRSPDRTYEQYF. The J gene is TRBJ2-7, the V gene TRBV7-2; D ambiguous. The length of the CDR3 is 15 residues. V was trimmed by 5 bases and J by 2 bases, leaving 16 bases between them. Germline V gene data show CDR1 as SGHTA and CDR2 as FQGNSA.

This CDR3 reads CASSLAQTTAEAFF. The CDR3 DNA sequence: TGTGCCAGCAGCTTAGCGCAAACCACTGCTGAAGCTTTCTTT. This chain connects TRBV7-9 to TRBJ1-1; D is uncertain. Germline V CDR1 and CDR2: SEHNR, FQNEAQ (reference sequence). Trimming left V 0 bases short and J 6 bases short, with 11 bases between. The CDR3 is 14 amino acids.

The chain uses TRBV6-1 and TRBJ1-1; weak D call: TRBD1 (6 bases). V lost 4 bases to trimming and J lost 4 bases, with 19 bases between them. CDR1 is MNHNS, CDR2 SASEGT, per germline. The CDR3 has 16 residues. The CDR3 nucleotides read TGTGCCAGCAGTGGCGCCTTTTTCATCAGGGGCACTGAAGCTTTCTTT. Residues: CASSGAFFIRGTEAFF.

A word on this clone: One junction end does not reproduce the germline sequence, and a read error may be involved. The chain has TRBV2 and TRBJ2-7; D is perhaps TRBD1 or TRBD2 (6 bases each). The CDR3 totals 13 residues. CDR1 and CDR2 from the germline V gene are SNHLY and FYNNEI. CDR3 DNA sequence: TGTGCCCGCAGGACAGTGGGGGGCTACGAGCAGTACTTC. Amino acids: CARRTVGGYEQYF. Complete variable domain (other parts from reference TRBV2 and TRBJ2-7): EPEVTQTPSHQVTQMGQEVILRCVPISNHLYFYWYRQILGQKVEFLVSFYNNEISEKSEIFDDQFSVERPDGSNFTLKIRSTKLEDSAMYFCARRTVGGYEQYFGPGTRLTVT.